This T cell receptor beta chain was sequenced during a study of preoperative IRX-2 immunotherapy in early breast cancer. Clones were sequenced by immunoSEQ multiplex PCR, and TCRdb holds only the in-frame ones, with some missing. The data hold tens of thousands of clones, with roughly 82% observed a single time. The CDR3 is made up of 14 amino acids. Per the germline V gene, CDR1 is SGHNT and CDR2 is YENEEA. Deletions cut 5 bases from V and 8 bases from J, with 15 bases between. The treatment: preoperative locoregional IRX-2 cytokine immunotherapy. Samples came from a phase Ib trial of preoperative locoregional IRX-2 cytokine immunotherapy.

The chain has TRBV11-3 and TRBJ1-4; the D is unclear. Sample: lymph node tissue, taken after IRX-2 immunotherapy. The receptor was isolated from a human donor with breast cancer. The CDR3, as DNA: TGTGCCAGCAGCCCGCGGGCCCGGGGAGAAAAACTGTTTTTT. Its protein is CASSPRARGEKLFF.